This record concerns one T cell receptor (beta chain) sequence. Its antigen is not yet known. The record has no base qualities; no much larger clone is one base away. From its cysteine to its phenylalanine, the CDR3 spans 13 amino acids. The CDR3 DNA has 39 bases and is translated from base 1. Based on the germline V gene, the CDR1 and CDR2 sequences are LGHNA and YSLEER. Trimming costs V 3 bases and J 6 bases, and their ends lie 9 bases apart. The donors were healthy, HIV-negative adults who had no recently reported acute infections or vaccinations. Every donor was a Caucasian adult residing in Nashville, Tennessee, USA. For unsorted samples, roughly 86 million PBMCs were counted and genomic DNA was extracted with the QIAamp DNA Blood Mini kit. Blood was obtained by leukapheresis, after which PBMCs were separated by Ficoll-Histopaque density gradient centrifugation and cryopreserved in liquid nitrogen vapor phase.

The sample is drawn from a study of shared clonotypes between healthy human individuals (dated by TCRdb to about 2020). Describing the broader study: The cohort comprised two women and a few men aged 18 to 49 years. To estimate repertoire size and how much clonotype sharing occurs between individuals, the study deeply sequenced the blood TCR repertoires of 4 to 6 healthy adults. Different laboratories and diverse techniques were used to prepare libraries and sequence TCR repertoires, to increase sequencing depth and limit assay-specific biases. Per donor, leukapheresis produced somewhere between about 0.85 and 8.9 billion PBMCs.

Beyond this particular receptor, the publication reports: Because the study included a small number of donors, the genetic and exposure-history diversity represented was limited. Sampling was restricted to blood, and TCR repertoires in tissue are likely to differ from TCR repertoires in blood. Based on pairwise subsampling, the degree of clonotype sharing among donors was expected to be affected by sequencing depth.

Using the deep immunoSEQ assay, TCR CDR3 regions were amplified from genomic DNA by multiplex PCR. Extracted genomic DNA from each cell subset was spread evenly across all wells of several immunoSEQ 96-well plates, with each plate serving as a replicate. Each replicate PCR for unsorted PBMC received roughly 300 ng genomic DNA, equal to 25,000 to 30,000 T cell genomes. Unsorted PBMC genomic DNA was sequenced across ten immunoSEQ deep assay plates. The purified libraries were quantified using a Qubit 3.0 fluorometer, sized with a Bioanalyzer 2100, and then quantified again using the KAPA Library Quantification kit. A separate single-read 150-cycle Illumina NextSeq 550 flow cell was used to sequence each immunoSEQ 96-well plate. The published analysis was carried out like this. Because the immunoSEQ output held only junctional sequences and lacked quality scores, the filtering could not match the filtering applied to full-length reads. To assign V/J genes and CDR3, sequences were annotated using PyIR, a Python wrapper for IgBLAST v1.9, with IMGT germline references. Reads with weak V/J assignments (E-value above 1e-6), missing CDR3, stop codons, out-of-frame junctions, or ambiguous translated residues were removed. A V3J clonotype was defined by an identical inferred V gene, J gene, and CDR3 amino acid sequence. The percentage overlap between two repertoires was calculated by dividing the number of shared unique clonotypes by the size of the smaller repertoire. Richness of each repertoire was evaluated using RTK rarefaction, the Chao1 estimator, and Recon v2.1 estimates of unobserved clonotypes. Not all clones reach the TCRdb copy of this immuneACCESS table, which keeps in-frame sequences only. Checked studies attribute under half of the gap to unresolved V genes and leave the rest unexplained. The V and J calls and the clone size are those of that table, but D and trimming were determined from the DNA. A total of some 470,000 clones appear in this sample, 76% of them only once. The ten largest clones take up around 13% of the sample.

Recombination connected TRBV4-3 to TRBJ1-5; TRBD1 is a weak D gene call, 5 bases matching. The sequence came from a woman aged 40 to 50 in good health. Some clones in this sample may be carry-over from other donors' samples. The sequenced material came from PBMCs. The CDR3 sequence is CASSQSRGQPQHF. The DNA reads as follows: TGCGCCAGCAGCCAGTCAAGGGGTCAGCCCCAGCATTTT.